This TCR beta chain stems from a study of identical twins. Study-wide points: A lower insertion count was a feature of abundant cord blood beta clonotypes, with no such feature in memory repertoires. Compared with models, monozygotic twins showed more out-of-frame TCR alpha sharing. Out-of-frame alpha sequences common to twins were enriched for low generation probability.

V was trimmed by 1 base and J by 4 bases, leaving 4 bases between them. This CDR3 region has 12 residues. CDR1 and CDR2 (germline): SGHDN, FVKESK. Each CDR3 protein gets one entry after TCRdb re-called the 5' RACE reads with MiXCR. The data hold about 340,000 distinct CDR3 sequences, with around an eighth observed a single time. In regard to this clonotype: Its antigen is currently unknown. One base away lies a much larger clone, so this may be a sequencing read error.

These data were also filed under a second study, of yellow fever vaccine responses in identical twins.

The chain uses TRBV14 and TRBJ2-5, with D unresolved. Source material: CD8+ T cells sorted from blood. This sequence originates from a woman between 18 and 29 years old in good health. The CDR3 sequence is CASSQGRETQYF. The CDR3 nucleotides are TGTGCCAGCAGCCAAGGAAGAGAGACCCAGTACTTC.